Given below is one T cell receptor (beta chain) in context. Its target is unknown. The CDR3 totals 15 residues. Germline-derived CDR1 and CDR2 are SGHDT and YYEEEE. Trimming at V came to 4 bases and at J to 4 bases, leaving 5 bases not matched to a gene. Clones were sequenced by immunoSEQ multiplex PCR, and TCRdb holds only the in-frame ones, with some missing. The repertoire holds about 140,000 clones, around 93% seen once, with roughly 10% in the top ten. These data originate in a study of cytotoxic CD8 clonotypes in ibrutinib-treated CLL. Study-level findings and limits: Circulating CD8+ T-cell counts were tracked by baseline clonality, which exceeded that of age-matched healthy donors.

The chain couples TRBV5-6 to TRBJ2-3; TRBD2 aligns across 11 bases. This clonotype was obtained from a human donor with chronic lymphocytic leukemia. The sample here was PBMCs, taken after 12 months of ibrutinib treatment. CDR3 nucleotide sequence: TGTGCCAGCAGCGTGGGACTAGCGGTTTCAGATACGCAGTATTTT. It specifies CASSVGLAVSDTQYF.